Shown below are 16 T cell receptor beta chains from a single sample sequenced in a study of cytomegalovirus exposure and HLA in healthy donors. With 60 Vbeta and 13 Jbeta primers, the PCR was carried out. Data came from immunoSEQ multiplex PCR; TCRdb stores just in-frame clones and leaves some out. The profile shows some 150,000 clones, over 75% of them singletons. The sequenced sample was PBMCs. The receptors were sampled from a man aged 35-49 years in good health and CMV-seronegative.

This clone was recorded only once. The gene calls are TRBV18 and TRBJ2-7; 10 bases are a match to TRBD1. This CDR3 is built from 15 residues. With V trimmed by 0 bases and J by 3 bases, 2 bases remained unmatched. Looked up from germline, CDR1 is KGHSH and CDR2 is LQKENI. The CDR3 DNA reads TGTGCCAGCTCACCACCGGGACAGGGGAACTACGAGCAGTACTTC. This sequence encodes CASSPPGQGNYEQYF.

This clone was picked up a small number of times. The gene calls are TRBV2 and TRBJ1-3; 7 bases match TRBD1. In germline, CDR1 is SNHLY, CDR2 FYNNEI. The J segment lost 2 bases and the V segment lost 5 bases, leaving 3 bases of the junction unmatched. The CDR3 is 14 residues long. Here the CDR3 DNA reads TGTGCCAGCAGTCCGGGACAGACTGGAAACACCATATATTTT. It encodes CASSPGQTGNTIYF.

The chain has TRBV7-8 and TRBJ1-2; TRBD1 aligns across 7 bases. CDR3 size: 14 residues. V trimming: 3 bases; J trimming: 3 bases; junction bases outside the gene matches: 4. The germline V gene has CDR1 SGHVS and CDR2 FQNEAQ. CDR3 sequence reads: CASSFGQGDYGYTF. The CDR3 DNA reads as TGTGCCAGCAGCTTTGGGCAGGGGGACTATGGCTACACCTTC.

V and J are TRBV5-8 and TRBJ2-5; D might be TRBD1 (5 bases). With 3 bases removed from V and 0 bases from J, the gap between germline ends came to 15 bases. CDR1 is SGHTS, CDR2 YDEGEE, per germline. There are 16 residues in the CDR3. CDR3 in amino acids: CASSSRVSRYQETQYF. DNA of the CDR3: TGTGCCAGCAGCTCCAGGGTCAGTCGGTACCAAGAGACCCAGTACTTC.

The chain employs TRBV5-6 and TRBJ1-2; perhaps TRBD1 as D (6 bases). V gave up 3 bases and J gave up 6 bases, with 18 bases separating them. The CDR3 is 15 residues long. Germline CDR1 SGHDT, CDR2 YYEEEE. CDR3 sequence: CASSSKGDMRNGYTF. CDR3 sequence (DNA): TGTGCCAGCAGCTCTAAGGGGGATATGAGGAATGGCTACACCTTC.

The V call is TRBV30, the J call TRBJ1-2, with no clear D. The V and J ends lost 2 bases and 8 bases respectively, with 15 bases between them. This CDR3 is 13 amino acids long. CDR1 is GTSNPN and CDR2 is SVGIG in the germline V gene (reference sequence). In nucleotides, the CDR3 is TGTGCCTGGAGTCCCCCCGGGGAGGAGGGCTACACCTTC. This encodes CAWSPPGEEGYTF.

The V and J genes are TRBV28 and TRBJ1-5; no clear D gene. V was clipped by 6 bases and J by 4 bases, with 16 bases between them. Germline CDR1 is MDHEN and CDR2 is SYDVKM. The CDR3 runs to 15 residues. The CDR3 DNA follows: TGTGCCAGCAGCGCCAGGATGGCCTTTAATCAGCCCCAGCATTTT. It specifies CASSARMAFNQPQHF. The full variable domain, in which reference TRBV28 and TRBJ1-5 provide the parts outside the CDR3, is DVKVTQSSRYLVKRTGEKVFLECVQDMDHENMFWYRQDPGLGLRLIYFSYDVKMKEKGDIPEGYSVSREKKERFSLILESASTNQTSMYLCASSARMAFNQPQHFGDGTRLSIL.

The DNA of the CDR3 is TGTGCCAGCAGCTCCCGAGACAGGGGCCAGAACACCGGGGAGCTGTTTTTT. Translated: CASSSRDRGQNTGELFF. The rearrangement uses TRBV7-9 and TRBJ2-2; TRBD1 matches 8 bases. V was clipped by 4 bases and J by 1 base; unmatched bases: 8. CDR3 length: 17 residues. The germline V gene has CDR1 SEHNR and CDR2 FQNEAQ (reference sequence).

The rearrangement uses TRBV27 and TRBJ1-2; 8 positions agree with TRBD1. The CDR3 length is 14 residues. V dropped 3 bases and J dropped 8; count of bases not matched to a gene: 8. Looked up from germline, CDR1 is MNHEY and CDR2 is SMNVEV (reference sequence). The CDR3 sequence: CASSFGQGARGYTF. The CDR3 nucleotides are TGTGCCAGCAGTTTCGGGCAGGGGGCGCGAGGCTACACCTTC.

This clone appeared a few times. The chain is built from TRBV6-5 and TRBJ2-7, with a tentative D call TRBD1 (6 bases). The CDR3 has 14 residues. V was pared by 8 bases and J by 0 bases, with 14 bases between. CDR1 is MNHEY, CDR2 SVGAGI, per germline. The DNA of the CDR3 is TGTGCCAGCCGAGGACAGACCTCCTCCTACGAGCAGTACTTC. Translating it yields CASRGQTSSYEQYF.

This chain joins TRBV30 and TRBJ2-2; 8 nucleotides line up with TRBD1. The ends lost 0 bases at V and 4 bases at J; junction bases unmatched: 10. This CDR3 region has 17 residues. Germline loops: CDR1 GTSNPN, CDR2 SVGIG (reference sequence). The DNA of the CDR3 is TGTGCCTGGAGTGTACGGCGTGGGACAGGACCCACCGGGGAGCTGTTTTTT. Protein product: CAWSVRRGTGPTGELFF.

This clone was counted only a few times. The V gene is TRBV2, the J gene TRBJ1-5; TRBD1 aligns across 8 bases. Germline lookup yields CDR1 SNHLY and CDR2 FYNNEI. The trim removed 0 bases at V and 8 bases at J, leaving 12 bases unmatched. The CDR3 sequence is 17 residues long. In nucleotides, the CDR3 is TGTGCCAGCAGTGAAGCGCTTCGGGGACAGGTGTTTGAGCCCCAGCATTTT. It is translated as CASSEALRGQVFEPQHF.

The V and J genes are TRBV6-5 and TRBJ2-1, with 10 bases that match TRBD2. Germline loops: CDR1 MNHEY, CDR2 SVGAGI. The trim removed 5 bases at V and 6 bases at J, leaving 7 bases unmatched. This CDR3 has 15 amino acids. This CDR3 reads CASSHLAGAGNEQFF. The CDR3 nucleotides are TGTGCCAGCAGTCACCTAGCGGGGGCGGGCAATGAGCAGTTCTTC.

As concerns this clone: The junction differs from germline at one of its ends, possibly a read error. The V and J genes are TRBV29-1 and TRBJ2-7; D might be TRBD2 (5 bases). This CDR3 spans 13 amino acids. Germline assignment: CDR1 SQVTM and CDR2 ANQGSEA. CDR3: CSVEFQRSSEQYF. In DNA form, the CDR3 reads TGCAGCGTTGAGTTCCAGCGGTCCTCCGAGCAGTACTTC.

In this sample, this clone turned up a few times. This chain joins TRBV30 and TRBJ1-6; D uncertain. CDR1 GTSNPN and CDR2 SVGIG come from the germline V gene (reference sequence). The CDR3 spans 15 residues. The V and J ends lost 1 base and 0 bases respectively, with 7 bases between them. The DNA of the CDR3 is TGTGCCTGGAGTGGGGCTATCTCCTATAATTCACCCCTCCACTTT. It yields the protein CAWSGAISYNSPLHF. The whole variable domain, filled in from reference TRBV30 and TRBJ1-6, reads SQTIHQWPATLVQPVGSPLSLECTVEGTSNPNLYWYRQAAGRGLQLLFYSVGIGQISSEVPQNLSASRPQDRQFILSSKKLLLSDSGFYLCAWSGAISYNSPLHFGNGTRLTVT.

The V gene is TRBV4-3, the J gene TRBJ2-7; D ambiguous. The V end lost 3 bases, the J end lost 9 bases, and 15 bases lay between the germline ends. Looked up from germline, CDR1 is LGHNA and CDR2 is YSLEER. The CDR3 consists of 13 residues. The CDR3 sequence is CASSQSLTHRQYF. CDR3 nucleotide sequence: TGCGCCAGCAGCCAGAGTTTGACTCATCGGCAGTACTTC.